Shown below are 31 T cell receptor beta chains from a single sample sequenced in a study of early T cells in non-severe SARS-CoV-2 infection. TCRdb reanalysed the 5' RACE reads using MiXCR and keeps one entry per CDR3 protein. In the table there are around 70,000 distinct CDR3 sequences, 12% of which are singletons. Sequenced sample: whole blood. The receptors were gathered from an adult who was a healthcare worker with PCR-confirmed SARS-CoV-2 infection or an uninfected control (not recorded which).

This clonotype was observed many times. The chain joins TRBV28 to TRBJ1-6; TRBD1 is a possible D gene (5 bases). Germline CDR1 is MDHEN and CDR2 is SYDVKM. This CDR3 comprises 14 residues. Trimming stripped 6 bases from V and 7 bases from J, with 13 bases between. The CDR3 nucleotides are TGTGCCAGCAGACCGGGACGGCTCAATTCACCCCTCCACTTT. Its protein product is CASRPGRLNSPLHF. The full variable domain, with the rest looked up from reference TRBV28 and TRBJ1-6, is DVKVTQSSRYLVKRTGEKVFLECVQDMDHENMFWYRQDPGLGLRLIYFSYDVKMKEKGDIPEGYSVSREKKERFSLILESASTNQTSMYLCASRPGRLNSPLHFGNGTRLTVT.

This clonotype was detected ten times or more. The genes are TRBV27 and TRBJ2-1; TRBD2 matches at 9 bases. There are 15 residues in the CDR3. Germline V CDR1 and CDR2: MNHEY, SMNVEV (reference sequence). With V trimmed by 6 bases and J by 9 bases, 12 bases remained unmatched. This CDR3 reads CASSTPGLAWGEQFF. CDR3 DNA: TGTGCCAGCAGCACTCCGGGACTAGCCTGGGGTGAGCAGTTCTTC.

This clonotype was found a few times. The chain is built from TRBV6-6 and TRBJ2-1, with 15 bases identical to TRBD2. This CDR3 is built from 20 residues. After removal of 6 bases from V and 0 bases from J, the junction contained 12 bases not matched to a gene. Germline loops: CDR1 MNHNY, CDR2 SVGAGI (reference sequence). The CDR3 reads CASRLPGTSGRPGSYNEQFF. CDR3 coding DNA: TGTGCCAGCAGGCTTCCCGGGACTAGCGGGAGGCCGGGCTCCTACAATGAGCAGTTCTTC.

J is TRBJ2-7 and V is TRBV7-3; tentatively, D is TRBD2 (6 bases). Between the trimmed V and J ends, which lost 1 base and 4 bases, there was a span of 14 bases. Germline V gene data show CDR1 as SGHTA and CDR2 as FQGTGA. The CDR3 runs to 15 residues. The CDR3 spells CASSLNPGLGYEQYF. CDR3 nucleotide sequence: TGTGCCAGCAGCTTAAATCCGGGACTTGGATACGAGCAGTACTTC. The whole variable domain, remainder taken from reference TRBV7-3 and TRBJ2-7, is GAGVSQTPSNKVTEKGKYVELRCDPISGHTALYWYRQSLGQGPEFLIYFQGTGAADDSGLPNDRFFAVRPEGSVSTLKIQRTERGDSAVYLCASSLNPGLGYEQYFGPGTRLTVT.

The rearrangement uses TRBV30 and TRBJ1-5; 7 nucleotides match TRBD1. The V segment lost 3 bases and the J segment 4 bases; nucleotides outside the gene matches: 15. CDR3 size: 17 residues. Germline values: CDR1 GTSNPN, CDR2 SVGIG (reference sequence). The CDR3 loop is CAWSTNHPTGQNQPQHF. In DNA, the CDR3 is TGTGCCTGGAGCACCAACCACCCGACAGGGCAAAATCAGCCCCAGCATTTT.

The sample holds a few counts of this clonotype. The CDR3 DNA reads TGCAGTGTAAGGGACAGGGGGCGTCCCGAGCAGTACTTC. It specifies CSVRDRGRPEQYF. The rearrangement links TRBV20-1 to TRBJ2-7, with TRBD1 matching 12 bases. This CDR3 has 13 amino acids. Germline V gene lookup returns CDR1 DFQATT and CDR2 SNEGSKA (reference sequence). Trimming cost V 7 bases and J 6 bases; bases outside gene matches: 7.

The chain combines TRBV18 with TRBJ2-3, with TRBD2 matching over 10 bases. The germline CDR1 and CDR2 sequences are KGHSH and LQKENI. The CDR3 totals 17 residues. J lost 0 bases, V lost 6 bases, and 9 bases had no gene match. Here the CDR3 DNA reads TGTGCCAGCTCGCCATGGCCGACTAGCGGGAGCACAGATACGCAGTATTTT. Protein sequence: CASSPWPTSGSTDTQYF. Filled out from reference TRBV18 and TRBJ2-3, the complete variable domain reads NAGVMQNPRHLVRRRGQEARLRCSPMKGHSHVYWYRQLPEEGLKFMVYLQKENIIDESGMPKERFSAEFPKEGPSILRIQQVVRGDSAAYFCASSPWPTSGSTDTQYFGPGTRLTVL.

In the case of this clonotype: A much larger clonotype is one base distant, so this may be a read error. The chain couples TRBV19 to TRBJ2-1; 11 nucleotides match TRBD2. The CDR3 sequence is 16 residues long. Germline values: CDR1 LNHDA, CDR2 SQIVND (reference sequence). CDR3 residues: CASSRKTSGIYNEQLF. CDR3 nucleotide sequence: TGTGCCAGTAGTAGAAAGACTAGCGGGATATACAATGAGCAGCTCTTC.

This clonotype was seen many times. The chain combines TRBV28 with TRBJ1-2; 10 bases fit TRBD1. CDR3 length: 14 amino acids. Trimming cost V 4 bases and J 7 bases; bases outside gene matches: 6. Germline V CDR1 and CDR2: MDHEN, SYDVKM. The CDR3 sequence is CASSSPDRGGGYTF. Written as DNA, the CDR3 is TGTGCCAGCAGTTCCCCGGACAGGGGGGGTGGCTACACCTTC.

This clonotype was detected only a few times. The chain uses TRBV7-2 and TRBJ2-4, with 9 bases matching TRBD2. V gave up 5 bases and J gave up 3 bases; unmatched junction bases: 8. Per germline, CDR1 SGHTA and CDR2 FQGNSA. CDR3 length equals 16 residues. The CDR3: CASSLLIAGVKNIQYF. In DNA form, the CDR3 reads TGTGCCAGCAGCCTCTTGATAGCGGGGGTCAAAAACATTCAGTACTTC.

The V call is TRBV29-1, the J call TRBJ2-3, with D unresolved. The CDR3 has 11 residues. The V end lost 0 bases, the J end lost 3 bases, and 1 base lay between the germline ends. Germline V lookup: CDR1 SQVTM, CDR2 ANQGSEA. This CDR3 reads CSVEETDTQYF. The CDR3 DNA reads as TGCAGCGTTGAAGAGACAGATACGCAGTATTTT.

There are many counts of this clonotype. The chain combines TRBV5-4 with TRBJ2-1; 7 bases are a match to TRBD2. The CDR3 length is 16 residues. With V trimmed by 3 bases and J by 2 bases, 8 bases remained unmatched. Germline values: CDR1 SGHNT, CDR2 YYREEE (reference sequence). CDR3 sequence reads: CASSYQAGAPYNEQFF. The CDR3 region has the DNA TGTGCCAGCAGCTATCAGGCGGGAGCCCCCTACAATGAGCAGTTCTTC.

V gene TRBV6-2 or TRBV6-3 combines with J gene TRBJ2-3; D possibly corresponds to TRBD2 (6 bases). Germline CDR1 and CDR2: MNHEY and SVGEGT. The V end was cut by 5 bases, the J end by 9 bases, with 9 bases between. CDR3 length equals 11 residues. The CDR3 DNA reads TGTGCCAGCAGTCGGGACTGGACGCAGTATTTT. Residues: CASSRDWTQYF.

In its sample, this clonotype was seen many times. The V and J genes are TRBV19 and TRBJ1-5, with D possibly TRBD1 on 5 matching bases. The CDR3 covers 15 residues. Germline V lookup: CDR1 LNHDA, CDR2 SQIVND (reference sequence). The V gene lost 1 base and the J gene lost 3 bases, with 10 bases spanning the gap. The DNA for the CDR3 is TGTGCCAGTAGTATAGGCAGGGCCCACAATCAGCCCCAGCATTTT. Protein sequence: CASSIGRAHNQPQHF.

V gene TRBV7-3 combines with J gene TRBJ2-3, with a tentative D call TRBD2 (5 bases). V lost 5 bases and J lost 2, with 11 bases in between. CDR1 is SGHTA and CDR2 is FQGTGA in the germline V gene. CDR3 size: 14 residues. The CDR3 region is CASSLSSSTDTQYF. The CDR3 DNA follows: TGTGCCAGCAGCCTCTCTAGCTCCACAGATACGCAGTATTTT.

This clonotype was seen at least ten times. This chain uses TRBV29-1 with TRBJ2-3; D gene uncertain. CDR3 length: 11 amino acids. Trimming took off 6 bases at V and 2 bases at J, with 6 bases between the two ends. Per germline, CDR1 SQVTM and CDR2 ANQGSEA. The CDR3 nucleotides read TGCAGCGTACGACCCACAGATACGCAGTATTTT. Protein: CSVRPTDTQYF.

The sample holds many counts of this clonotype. The chain's CDR3 is CASSPVLADNEQFF. CDR3 in DNA: TGTGCCAGCTCCCCGGTCCTAGCTGACAATGAGCAGTTCTTC. The rearrangement uses TRBV18 and TRBJ2-1; a possible D gene is TRBD2 (5 bases). The germline V gene has CDR1 KGHSH and CDR2 LQKENI. Trimming shortened V by 6 bases and J by 5 bases, and 14 bases separated the two germline ends. CDR3 length: 14 amino acids.

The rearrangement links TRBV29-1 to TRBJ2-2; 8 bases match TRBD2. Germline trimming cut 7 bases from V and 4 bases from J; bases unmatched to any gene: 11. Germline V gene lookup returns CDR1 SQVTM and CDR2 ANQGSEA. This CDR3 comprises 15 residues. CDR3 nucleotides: TGCAGCGCTCGGACTAGCACAACTATCACCGGGGAGCTGTTTTTT. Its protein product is CSARTSTTITGELFF.

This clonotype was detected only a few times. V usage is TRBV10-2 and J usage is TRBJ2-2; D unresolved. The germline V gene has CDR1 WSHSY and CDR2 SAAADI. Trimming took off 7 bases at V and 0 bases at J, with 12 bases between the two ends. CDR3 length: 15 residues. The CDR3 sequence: CASTSVGANTGELFF. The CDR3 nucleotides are TGCGCCAGCACGTCGGTAGGCGCGAACACCGGGGAGCTGTTTTTT.

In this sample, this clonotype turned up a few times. The CDR3 DNA is TGTGCCAGCAGCACCGGGACTAGCGGAATGAATGAGCAGTTCTTC. It codes for CASSTGTSGMNEQFF. This rearrangement joins TRBV7-3 to TRBJ2-1; 11 positions match TRBD2. CDR3 length: 15 residues. The J segment lost 7 bases and the V segment lost 5 bases, leaving 7 bases of the junction unmatched. Germline CDR1 and CDR2: SGHTA and FQGTGA.

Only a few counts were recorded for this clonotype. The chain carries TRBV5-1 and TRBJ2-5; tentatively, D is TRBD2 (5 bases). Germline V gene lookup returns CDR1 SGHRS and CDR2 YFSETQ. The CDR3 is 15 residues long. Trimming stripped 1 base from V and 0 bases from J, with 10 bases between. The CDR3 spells CASSLFSGNQETQYF. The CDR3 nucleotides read TGCGCCAGCAGCTTGTTCTCCGGGAACCAAGAGACCCAGTACTTC.

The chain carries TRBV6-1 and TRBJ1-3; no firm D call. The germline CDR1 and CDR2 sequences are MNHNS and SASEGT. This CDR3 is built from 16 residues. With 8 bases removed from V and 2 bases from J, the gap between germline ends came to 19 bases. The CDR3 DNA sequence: TGTGCCAGCGGATCCTTGTACCTGCTCACTGGAAACACCATATATTTT. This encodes CASGSLYLLTGNTIYF.

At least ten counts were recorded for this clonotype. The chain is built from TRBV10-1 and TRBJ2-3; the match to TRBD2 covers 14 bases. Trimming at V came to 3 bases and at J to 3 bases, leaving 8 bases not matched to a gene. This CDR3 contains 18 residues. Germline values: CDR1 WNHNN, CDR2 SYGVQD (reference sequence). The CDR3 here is CASSDARGTSGSTDTQYF. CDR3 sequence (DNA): TGCGCCAGCAGTGATGCCAGGGGGACTAGCGGGAGTACAGATACGCAGTATTTT.

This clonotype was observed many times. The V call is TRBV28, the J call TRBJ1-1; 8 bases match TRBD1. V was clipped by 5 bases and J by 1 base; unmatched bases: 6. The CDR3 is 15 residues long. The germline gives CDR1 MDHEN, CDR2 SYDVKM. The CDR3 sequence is CASSATGTGNTEAFF. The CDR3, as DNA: TGTGCCAGCAGTGCGACCGGGACAGGGAACACTGAAGCTTTCTTT. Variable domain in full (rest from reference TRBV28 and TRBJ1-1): DVKVTQSSRYLVKRTGEKVFLECVQDMDHENMFWYRQDPGLGLRLIYFSYDVKMKEKGDIPEGYSVSREKKERFSLILESASTNQTSMYLCASSATGTGNTEAFFGQGTRLTVV.

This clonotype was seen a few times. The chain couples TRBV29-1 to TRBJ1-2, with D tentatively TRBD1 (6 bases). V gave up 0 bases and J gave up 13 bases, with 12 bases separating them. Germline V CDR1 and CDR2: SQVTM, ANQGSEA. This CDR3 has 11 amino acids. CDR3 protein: CSVEEGGICTF. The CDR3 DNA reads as TGCAGCGTTGAAGAAGGGGGGATCTGCACCTTC.

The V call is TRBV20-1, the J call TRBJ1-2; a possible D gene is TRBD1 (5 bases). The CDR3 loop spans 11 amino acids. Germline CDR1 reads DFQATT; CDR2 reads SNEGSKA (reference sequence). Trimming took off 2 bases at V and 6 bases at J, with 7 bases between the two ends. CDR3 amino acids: CSARRGDGYTF. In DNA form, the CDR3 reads TGCAGTGCTAGAAGGGGTGATGGCTACACCTTC.

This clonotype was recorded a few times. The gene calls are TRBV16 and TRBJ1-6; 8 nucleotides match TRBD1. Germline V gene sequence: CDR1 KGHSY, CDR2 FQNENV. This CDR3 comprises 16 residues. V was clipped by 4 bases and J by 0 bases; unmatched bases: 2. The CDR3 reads CASSRTGSSYNSPLHF. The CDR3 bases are TGTGCCAGCAGCCGGACAGGGAGCTCCTATAATTCACCCCTCCACTTT.

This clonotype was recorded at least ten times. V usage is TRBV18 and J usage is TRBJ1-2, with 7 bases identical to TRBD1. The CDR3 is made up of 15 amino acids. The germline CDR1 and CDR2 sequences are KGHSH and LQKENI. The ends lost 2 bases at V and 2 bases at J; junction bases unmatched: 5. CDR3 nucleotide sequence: TGTGCCAGCTCACCAATAGGACAGGCCAACTATGGCTACACCTTC. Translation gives CASSPIGQANYGYTF.

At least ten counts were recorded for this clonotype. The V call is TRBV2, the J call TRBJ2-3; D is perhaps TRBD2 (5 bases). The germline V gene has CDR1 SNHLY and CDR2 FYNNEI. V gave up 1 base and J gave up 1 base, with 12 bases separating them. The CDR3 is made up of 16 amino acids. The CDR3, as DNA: TGTGCCAGCAGTGAAGTGGCTAGCCATCGCACAGATACGCAGTATTTT. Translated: CASSEVASHRTDTQYF.

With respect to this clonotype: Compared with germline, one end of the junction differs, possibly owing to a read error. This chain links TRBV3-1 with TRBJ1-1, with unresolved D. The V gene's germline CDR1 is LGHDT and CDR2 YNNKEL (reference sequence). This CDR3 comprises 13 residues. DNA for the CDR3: TGTGCCAGCACCGAAATCGGAAGCACTAAAGCTTTCTTT. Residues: CASTEIGSTKAFF.

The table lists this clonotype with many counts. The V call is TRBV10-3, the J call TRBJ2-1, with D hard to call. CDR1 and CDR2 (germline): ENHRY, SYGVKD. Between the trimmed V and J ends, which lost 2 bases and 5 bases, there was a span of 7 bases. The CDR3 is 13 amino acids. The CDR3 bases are TGTGCCATCAGTGAGGCTAGAGACAATGAGCAGTTCTTC. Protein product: CAISEARDNEQFF.